These 5 T cell receptor beta chains came from one sample sequenced in a study of T-cell reconstitution after alpha-beta-depleted transplantation in children. As it was prepared, the TCRbeta library received unique molecular identifiers. TCRdb independently ran MiXCR on the PCR reads; one entry per CDR3 protein. This sample has 7,500 to 10,000 distinct CDR3 sequences; more than 9.5% occur once, and the top ten carry less than 60%. The sequences come from PBMCs, mostly from graft donor cells, collected 60 days after TCRalphabeta/CD19-depleted stem cell transplant. The receptors derive from a patient aged 2-15 years who had a stem cell transplant for inherited bone marrow failure, so the T cells may come from the graft donor.

There are many counts of this clonotype. The CDR3 bases are TGTGCCAGCAGCGCCACTAGTTTTGGTTACAATGAGCAGTTCTTC. Translation: CASSATSFGYNEQFF. V gene TRBV7-9 combines with J gene TRBJ2-1, with a weak D call TRBD2 (5 bases). CDR3 length equals 15 residues. Germline V gene sequence: CDR1 SEHNR, CDR2 FQNEAQ (reference sequence). V lost 5 bases and J 4 bases, leaving 15 bases between the germline ends.

This clonotype was seen ten or more times. The chain combines TRBV19 with TRBJ2-1; TRBD1 matches at 8 bases. V trimming: 3 bases; J trimming: 6 bases; junction bases outside the gene matches: 7. Germline CDR1 LNHDA, CDR2 SQIVND (reference sequence). The CDR3 loop spans 15 amino acids. The CDR3 sequence is CASSIADRGFNEQFF. For the CDR3, the DNA is TGTGCCAGTAGTATTGCAGACAGGGGCTTCAATGAGCAGTTCTTC.

This clonotype was seen ten or more times. The chain couples TRBV2 to TRBJ2-5; TRBD1 or TRBD2 may be the D gene (5 bases each). CDR1 and CDR2 (germline): SNHLY, FYNNEI. The CDR3 is made up of 14 amino acids. V lost 4 bases to trimming and J lost 5 bases, with 14 bases between them. The CDR3 region has the DNA TGTGCCAGCAGTGTTGGGGGTTGGTGGGAGACCCAGTACTTC. Its protein product is CASSVGGWWETQYF.

This clonotype was seen at least ten times. The V call is TRBV20-1, the J call TRBJ2-7; D is possibly TRBD2 (6 bases). Germline V gene data show CDR1 as DFQATT and CDR2 as SNEGSKA (reference sequence). Trimming stripped 3 bases from V and 2 bases from J, with 17 bases between. The CDR3 totals 15 residues. The CDR3 DNA reads TGCAGTGCTAGCACGCGCCCGAGGACTACCTACGAGCAGTACTTC. Translated, it gives CSASTRPRTTYEQYF.

The J gene is TRBJ1-6, the V gene TRBV4-2; D unclear. Deletions cut 2 bases from V and 1 base from J, with 9 bases between. The CDR3 has 16 residues. In germline, CDR1 is LGHNA, CDR2 YNFKEQ. The CDR3 here is CASSQSWGSYNSPLHF. CDR3 DNA: TGTGCCAGCAGCCAAAGTTGGGGATCCTATAATTCACCCCTCCACTTT.